What follows is one TCR beta chain and its context. Its antigen is as yet unknown. Separate from the approximately 670-subject first cohort, the approximately 120-subject validation cohort was the one that the donors belonged to. Profiling relied on immunoSEQ multiplex PCR, and the TCRdb table lists in-frame clones only, not all of them. The sample has approximately 160,000 clones, around 92% seen once; the top ten hold approximately 10%. The entry originates in a study of cytomegalovirus exposure and HLA in healthy donors. Study-wide background: The 120 validation repertoires and the 666 first-cohort repertoires shared a platform, a later analysis reported. Overall study findings and caveats: The investigators catalogued 164 TCR beta chains as cytomegalovirus-associated.

This CDR3 contains 15 residues. CDR1 is MGHRA and CDR2 is YSYEKL in the germline V gene. V shed 1 base and J 4 bases; nucleotides not matched to a gene: 7. The specimen sequenced was PBMCs. The chain joins TRBV4-1 to TRBJ2-7; 7 positions agree with TRBD2. The source of this sequence is a woman between 18 and 29 years old in good health and CMV-seropositive. The CDR3, as DNA: TGCGCCAGCAGCCAAGGTAGCGGGCGACTATACGAGCAGTACTTC. Protein sequence: CASSQGSGRLYEQYF.